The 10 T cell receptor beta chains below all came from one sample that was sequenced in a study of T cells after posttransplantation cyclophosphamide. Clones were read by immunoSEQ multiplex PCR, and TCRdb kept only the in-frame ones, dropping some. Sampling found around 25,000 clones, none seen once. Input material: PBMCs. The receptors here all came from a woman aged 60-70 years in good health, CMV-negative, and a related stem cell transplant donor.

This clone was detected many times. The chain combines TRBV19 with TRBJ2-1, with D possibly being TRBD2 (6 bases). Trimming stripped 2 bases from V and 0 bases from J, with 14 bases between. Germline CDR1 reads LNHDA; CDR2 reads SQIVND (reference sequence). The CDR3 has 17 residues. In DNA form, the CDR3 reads TGTGCCAGTAGTATAACGATGGGGGGTCGCTCCTACAATGAGCAGTTCTTC. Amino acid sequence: CASSITMGGRSYNEQFF.

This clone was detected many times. The CDR3 DNA reads as TGTGCCAGCAGCGTCCGACAGGGACTCTACAATGAGCAGTTCTTC. Amino acid sequence: CASSVRQGLYNEQFF. The chain has TRBV14 and TRBJ2-1, with D possibly TRBD1 on 7 matching bases. Germline V lookup: CDR1 SGHDN, CDR2 FVKESK. The V end lost 5 bases, the J end lost 3 bases, and 14 bases lay between the germline ends. The CDR3 covers 15 residues.

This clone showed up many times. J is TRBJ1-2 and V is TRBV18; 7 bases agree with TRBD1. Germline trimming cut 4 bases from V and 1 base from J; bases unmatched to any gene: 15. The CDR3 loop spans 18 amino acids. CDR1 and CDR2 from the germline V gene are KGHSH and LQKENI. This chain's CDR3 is CASSLSPTTTGINYGYTF. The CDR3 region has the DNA TGTGCCAGCTCACTTAGTCCTACGACGACAGGGATTAACTATGGCTACACCTTC. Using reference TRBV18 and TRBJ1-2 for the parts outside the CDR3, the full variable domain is NAGVMQNPRHLVRRRGQEARLRCSPMKGHSHVYWYRQLPEEGLKFMVYLQKENIIDESGMPKERFSAEFPKEGPSILRIQQVVRGDSAAYFCASSLSPTTTGINYGYTFGSGTRLTVV.

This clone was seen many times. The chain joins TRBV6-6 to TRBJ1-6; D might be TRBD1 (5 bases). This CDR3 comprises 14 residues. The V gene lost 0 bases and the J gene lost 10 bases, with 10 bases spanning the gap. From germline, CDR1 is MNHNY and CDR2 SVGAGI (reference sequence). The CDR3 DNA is TGTGCCAGCAGTTACTCCCAGGGTGGATCACCCCTCCACTTT. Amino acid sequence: CASSYSQGGSPLHF.

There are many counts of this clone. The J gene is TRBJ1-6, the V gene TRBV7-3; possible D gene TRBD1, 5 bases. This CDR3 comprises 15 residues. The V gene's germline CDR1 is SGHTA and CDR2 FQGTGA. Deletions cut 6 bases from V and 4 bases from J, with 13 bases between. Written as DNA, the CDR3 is TGTGCCAGCAGTCTCACCAGGGATTATAATTCACCCCTCCACTTT. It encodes CASSLTRDYNSPLHF.

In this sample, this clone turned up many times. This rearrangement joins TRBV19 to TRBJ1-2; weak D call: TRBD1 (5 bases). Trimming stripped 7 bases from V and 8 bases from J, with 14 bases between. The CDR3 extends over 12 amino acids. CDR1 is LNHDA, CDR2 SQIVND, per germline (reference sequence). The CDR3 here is CASKIGGSGYTF. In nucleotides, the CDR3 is TGTGCCAGTAAAATCGGGGGGAGCGGCTACACCTTC.

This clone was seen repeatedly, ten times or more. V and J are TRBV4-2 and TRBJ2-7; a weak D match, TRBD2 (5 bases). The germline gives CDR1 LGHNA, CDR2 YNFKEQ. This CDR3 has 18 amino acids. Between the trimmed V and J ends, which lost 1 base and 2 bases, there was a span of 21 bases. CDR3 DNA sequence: TGTGCCAGCAGCCAAGGGCCCTATGGAGCGGATCGAACCTACGAGCAGTACTTC. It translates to CASSQGPYGADRTYEQYF.

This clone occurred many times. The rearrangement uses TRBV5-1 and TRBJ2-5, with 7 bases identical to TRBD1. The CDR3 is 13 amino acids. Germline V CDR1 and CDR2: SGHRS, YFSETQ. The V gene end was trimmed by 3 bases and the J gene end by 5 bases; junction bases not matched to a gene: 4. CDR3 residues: CASSSRGWETQYF. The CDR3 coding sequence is TGCGCCAGCAGCTCCAGGGGGTGGGAGACCCAGTACTTC.

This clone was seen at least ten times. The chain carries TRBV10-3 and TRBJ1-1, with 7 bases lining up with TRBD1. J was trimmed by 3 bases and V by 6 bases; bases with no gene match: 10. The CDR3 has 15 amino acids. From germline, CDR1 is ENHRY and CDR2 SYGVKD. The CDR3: CAISRGAPEDTEAFF. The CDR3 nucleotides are TGTGCCATCAGCAGGGGGGCACCCGAGGACACTGAAGCTTTCTTT.

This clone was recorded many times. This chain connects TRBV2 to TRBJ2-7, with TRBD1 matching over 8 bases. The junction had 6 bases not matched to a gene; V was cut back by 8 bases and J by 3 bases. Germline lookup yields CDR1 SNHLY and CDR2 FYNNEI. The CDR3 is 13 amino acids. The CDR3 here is CASSGTGNYEQYF. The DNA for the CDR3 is TGTGCCAGCTCAGGGACAGGCAACTACGAGCAGTACTTC.